These 29 T cell receptor beta chains originate from one sample sequenced in a study of CD8 T cells in Susac syndrome. RNA was extracted with the RNeasy kit, and a quantity of roughly 0.5 to 1 ug was reverse transcribed using random hexamers. TCRdb ran MiXCR on the immunoSEQ multiplex PCR reads and lists one entry per CDR3 protein. The sample holds approximately 100,000 distinct CDR3 sequences, less than 95% seen once. Source material: CD8+ T cells from PBMCs. Receptor source: a human donor in good health.

The V gene is TRBV5-4, the J gene TRBJ1-1, with TRBD1 as a possible D gene (6 bases). V lost 3 bases and J lost 1, with 10 bases in between. Germline V gives CDR1 SGHNT, CDR2 YYREEE (reference sequence). This CDR3 has 14 amino acids. In DNA, the CDR3 is TGTGCCAGCAGCTCCGGGACATCGAACACTGAAGCTTTCTTT. Amino acids: CASSSGTSNTEAFF.

The gene calls are TRBV20-1 and TRBJ2-4, with D perhaps matching TRBD1 or TRBD2 (7 bases each). V was trimmed by 0 bases and J by 1 base, leaving 10 bases between them. This CDR3 spans 15 amino acids. Germline V gene sequence: CDR1 DFQATT, CDR2 SNEGSKA (reference sequence). The CDR3 protein is CSARDQGGAKNIQYF. The CDR3 DNA reads as TGCAGTGCTAGAGATCAGGGGGGGGCCAAAAACATTCAGTACTTC.

The chain carries TRBV10-3 and TRBJ1-2; D is unresolved. This CDR3 spans 12 amino acids. Trimming removed 1 base from V and 6 bases from J, with 6 bases in between. The germline V gene encodes CDR1 ENHRY and CDR2 SYGVKD. This CDR3 is CAISELRDGYTF. In nucleotides, the CDR3 is TGTGCCATCAGTGAGTTGAGGGATGGCTACACCTTC.

This chain uses TRBV4-2 with TRBJ2-7; tentative D call: TRBD1 (6 bases). This CDR3 is 13 amino acids long. V dropped 7 bases and J dropped 6 bases, with 16 bases sitting between them. Germline lookup yields CDR1 LGHNA and CDR2 YNFKEQ. The CDR3 coding sequence is TGTGCCAGCACTACGGTACAGGGCAGCGAGCAGTACTTC. Amino acid sequence: CASTTVQGSEQYF.

The chain couples TRBV5-1 to TRBJ2-1, with D possibly TRBD1 on 6 matching bases. Looked up from germline, CDR1 is SGHRS and CDR2 is YFSETQ. V was trimmed by 0 bases and J by 6 bases, leaving 19 bases between them. The CDR3 runs to 17 residues. The DNA of the CDR3 is TGCGCCAGCAGCTTGGCCCTTACCCCAACAGGGAGCAATGAGCAGTTCTTC. It encodes CASSLALTPTGSNEQFF.

The J gene is TRBJ2-7, the V gene TRBV5-1; TRBD1 might be the D (5 bases). In germline, CDR1 is SGHRS, CDR2 YFSETQ. This CDR3 has 16 residues. V lost 0 bases to trimming and J lost 4 bases, with 17 bases between them. CDR3: CASSLGGRVLEYEQYF. The DNA for the CDR3 is TGCGCCAGCAGCTTGGGGGGCCGGGTCTTGGAATACGAGCAGTACTTC.

This chain links TRBV6-2 or TRBV6-3 with TRBJ2-1; 7 positions match TRBD2. The CDR3 extends over 18 amino acids. Germline values: CDR1 MNHEY, CDR2 SVGEGT. After removal of 4 bases from V and 0 bases from J, the junction contained 12 bases not matched to a gene. CDR3 sequence reads: CASSSLLGGGSSYNEQFF. CDR3 nucleotides: TGTGCCAGCAGTTCGCTCCTTGGGGGGGGAAGCTCCTACAATGAGCAGTTCTTC.

The chain employs TRBV29-1 and TRBJ1-3; unclear D gene. The germline V gene encodes CDR1 SQVTM and CDR2 ANQGSEA. This CDR3 is 14 amino acids long. The V and J ends lost 5 bases and 2 bases respectively, with 13 bases between them. CDR3 in amino acids: CSVSMIPTGNTIYF. The CDR3 bases are TGCAGCGTTTCCATGATCCCTACTGGAAACACCATATATTTT.

The J gene is TRBJ1-5, the V gene TRBV21-1; the table gives TRBD1 as D, unverified against the DNA. TRBV21-1 has pseudogene status. The CDR3 loop spans 18 amino acids. The CDR3 DNA reads TGTGCCAGCAGCAAAGAGGATCGGACAGAAGTAATCAATCAGCCCCAGCATTTT. Amino acid sequence: CASSKEDRTEVINQPQHF.

This clonotype appeared once. The rearrangement links TRBV10-3 to TRBJ2-4; a possible D gene is TRBD2 (5 bases). Germline V gene data show CDR1 as ENHRY and CDR2 as SYGVKD. CDR3 length: 12 amino acids. Trimming stripped 2 bases from V and 15 bases from J, with 14 bases between. As DNA, the CDR3 is TGTGCCATCAGTGAGAGGACGGAGGCCCTGTACTTC. Its translation: CAISERTEALYF.

This chain connects TRBV28 to TRBJ1-4; a weak D match, TRBD1 (5 bases). Germline V gene data show CDR1 as MDHEN and CDR2 as SYDVKM. CDR3 size: 17 residues. Trimming took 5 bases from V and 7 from J, leaving 23 bases between them. In nucleotides, the CDR3 is TGTGCCAGCAGTCCCCCCGGGGGTTCTGCGTTCGGTGAAAAACTGTTTTTT. Amino acid sequence: CASSPPGGSAFGEKLFF.

This clonotype was seen once. The chain has TRBV12-3 or TRBV12-4 and TRBJ2-2; 13 nucleotides agree with TRBD2. V lost 4 bases to trimming and J lost 9 bases; unmatched junction nucleotides: 14. The CDR3 covers 18 residues. The CDR3 DNA sequence: TGTGCCAGCAGTTCATTAGGGAGGACTAGCGGGAGAGGGCGGGAGCTGTTTTTT. The encoded protein is CASSSLGRTSGRGRELFF.

The V call is TRBV4-2, the J call TRBJ2-1, with 9 bases identical to TRBD2. The trim removed 1 base at V and 5 bases at J, leaving 6 bases unmatched. CDR1 is LGHNA, CDR2 YNFKEQ, per germline. This CDR3 is built from 16 residues. Here the CDR3 DNA reads TGTGCCAGCAGCCAAGGGGCGGGGGGGCGGCACAATGAGCAGTTCTTC. This encodes CASSQGAGGRHNEQFF.

The CDR3 sequence: CASSLGFYTEAFF. The CDR3 coding sequence is TGTGCCAGCAGCCTGGGGTTCTACACTGAAGCTTTCTTT. The chain joins TRBV12-3 or TRBV12-4 to TRBJ1-1; no clear D. The CDR3 sequence is 13 residues long. V lost 6 bases and J lost 3, with 11 bases in between.

The rearrangement uses TRBV7-8 and TRBJ1-3; the D gene is possibly TRBD1 (6 bases). In germline, CDR1 is SGHVS, CDR2 FQNEAQ. V was cut by 5 bases and J by 14 bases, with 13 bases left in between. The CDR3 length is 11 residues. Here the CDR3 DNA reads TGTGCCAGCAGCCTGGACAGCCCGCTATATTTT. Translation gives CASSLDSPLYF.

The chain recombines TRBV6-2 or TRBV6-3 with TRBJ2-5, with 14 bases fitting TRBD2. Germline trimming cut 4 bases from V and 2 bases from J; bases unmatched to any gene: 6. The germline V gene has CDR1 MNHEY and CDR2 SVGEGT. This CDR3 comprises 17 residues. The CDR3 sequence: CASSSRLAGGPQETQYF. CDR3 DNA sequence: TGTGCCAGCAGTTCGCGACTAGCGGGAGGGCCTCAAGAGACCCAGTACTTC.

This clonotype is a singleton in its sample. The genes are TRBV5-1 and TRBJ2-1; 7 bases agree with TRBD2. CDR3 length equals 15 residues. Germline V gives CDR1 SGHRS, CDR2 YFSETQ. Trimming cost V 0 bases and J 8 bases; bases outside gene matches: 8. CDR3 DNA: TGCGCCAGCAGCTTGGCGCTAGCGGCGAGTTATGAGCAGTTCTTC. This translates into CASSLALAASYEQFF.

The chain employs TRBV20-1 and TRBJ2-3; 7 positions match TRBD2. Germline-derived CDR1 and CDR2 are DFQATT and SNEGSKA (reference sequence). V was pared by 3 bases and J by 4 bases, with 10 bases of the junction left unmatched. The CDR3 has 15 residues. The CDR3 loop is CSASPSSGLPDTQYF. The CDR3 nucleotides read TGCAGTGCTAGCCCCTCTAGCGGACTTCCAGATACGCAGTATTTT.

The rearrangement joins TRBV28 to TRBJ1-1; D gene unclear. The V and J ends lost 3 bases and 0 bases respectively, with 11 bases between them. CDR1 is MDHEN, CDR2 SYDVKM, per germline. There are 15 residues in the CDR3. The chain's CDR3 is CASSLTQTMNTEAFF. The CDR3 DNA sequence: TGTGCCAGCAGTTTGACACAGACCATGAACACTGAAGCTTTCTTT.

The chain has TRBV5-4 and TRBJ2-5; TRBD2 matches at 8 bases. This CDR3 has 17 residues. V gave up 4 bases and J gave up 2 bases; unmatched junction bases: 13. Germline assignment: CDR1 SGHNT and CDR2 YYREEE (reference sequence). CDR3 protein: CASSPGGGAGEQETQYF. The CDR3 DNA reads TGTGCCAGCAGCCCCGGAGGGGGAGCGGGGGAGCAAGAGACCCAGTACTTC.

J is TRBJ2-7 and V is TRBV19; 14 bases are shared with TRBD2. J was trimmed by 1 base and V by 5 bases; bases with no gene match: 4. CDR1 and CDR2 (germline): LNHDA, SQIVND (reference sequence). The CDR3 is 16 residues long. CDR3 DNA sequence: TGTGCCAGTAGTGCTAGACTAGCGGGAGGGTCCTACGAGCAGTACTTC. It codes for CASSARLAGGSYEQYF.

The rearrangement links TRBV12-2 to TRBJ1-5. TRBV12-2 is a pseudogene locus. This CDR3 has 11 amino acids. The CDR3 nucleotides read TGTGCAAGTCGCTTCCGACAGCCCCAGCATTTT. Its protein product is CASRFRQPQHF.

The chain links TRBV19 to TRBJ1-2; tentative D call: TRBD1 (6 bases). Trimming stripped 6 bases from V and 5 bases from J, with 25 bases between. Germline values: CDR1 LNHDA, CDR2 SQIVND (reference sequence). This CDR3 region has 17 residues. For the CDR3, the DNA is TGTGCCAGTAGCTATCAGAGTGAGGAGTGGACAGCTTATGGCTACACCTTC. Protein: CASSYQSEEWTAYGYTF. Drawing the rest from reference TRBV19 and TRBJ1-2, the complete variable domain is DGGITQSPKYLFRKEGQNVTLSCEQNLNHDAMYWYRQDPGQGLRLIYYSQIVNDFQKGDIAEGYSVSREKKESFPLTVTSAQKNPTAFYLCASSYQSEEWTAYGYTFGSGTRLTVV.

The J gene is TRBJ2-1, the V gene TRBV7-9, with 12 nucleotides matching TRBD2. The CDR3 has 15 amino acids. Trimming cost V 7 bases and J 8 bases; bases outside gene matches: 9. The germline V gene encodes CDR1 SEHNR and CDR2 FQNEAQ (reference sequence). The CDR3 reads CASTSSGRGFDEQFF. The DNA for the CDR3 is TGTGCCAGCACATCTAGCGGGAGGGGCTTCGATGAGCAGTTCTTC.

The chain is built from TRBV20-1 and TRBJ2-1; 10 bases line up with TRBD2. The germline V gene encodes CDR1 DFQATT and CDR2 SNEGSKA (reference sequence). V lost 2 bases, J lost 10 bases, and 8 bases stayed unmatched. The CDR3 runs to 14 residues. The CDR3 sequence: CSARPSLAGDEQFF. The DNA for the CDR3 is TGCAGTGCTAGACCCTCCCTAGCGGGGGACGAGCAGTTCTTC.

This chain links TRBV2 with TRBJ1-2; 9 bases are shared with TRBD1. The junction had 4 bases not matched to a gene; V was cut back by 1 base and J by 7 bases. The CDR3 length is 14 residues. Germline CDR1 is SNHLY and CDR2 is FYNNEI. In nucleotides, the CDR3 is TGTGCCAGCAGTGAAGGGTGGACAGGGGTTGGCTACACCTTC. Translating gives CASSEGWTGVGYTF.

This chain joins TRBV12-3 or TRBV12-4 and TRBJ2-7; TRBD1 is a possible D gene (5 bases). V was cut by 7 bases and J by 1 base, with 8 bases left in between. The CDR3 has 12 amino acids. The CDR3: CASNQGSYEQYF. DNA for the CDR3: TGTGCCAGCAACCAGGGATCCTACGAGCAGTACTTC.

This sequence joins TRBV5-8 and TRBJ2-4; maybe TRBD1 (5 bases). Germline CDR1 reads SGHTS; CDR2 reads YDEGEE. The germline V and J ends were trimmed by 4 bases and 4 bases, with 15 bases remaining between them. The CDR3 runs 15 residues. In DNA form, the CDR3 reads TGTGCCAGCAGCCTGCCCAAGCCAGGGAAAAACATTCAGTACTTC. Translation gives CASSLPKPGKNIQYF. Together with reference TRBV5-8 and TRBJ2-4, the CDR3 gives the full variable domain: EAGVTQSPTHLIKTRGQQATLRCSPISGHTSVYWYQQALGLGLQFLLWYDEGEERNRGNFPPRFSGRQFPNYSSELNVNALELEDSALYLCASSLPKPGKNIQYFGAGTRLSVL.

The rearrangement joins TRBV19 to TRBJ1-6, with D perhaps matching TRBD1 (6 bases). Germline-derived CDR1 and CDR2 are LNHDA and SQIVND (reference sequence). CDR3 length: 15 amino acids. V was shortened by 1 base and J by 9 bases, with 13 bases between the two germline ends. The CDR3 DNA reads TGTGCCAGTAGTATAGTACAGGGACTTGGTTCACCCCTCCACTTT. Translated, it gives CASSIVQGLGSPLHF. The whole variable domain, filled in from reference TRBV19 and TRBJ1-6, reads DGGITQSPKYLFRKEGQNVTLSCEQNLNHDAMYWYRQDPGQGLRLIYYSQIVNDFQKGDIAEGYSVSREKKESFPLTVTSAQKNPTAFYLCASSIVQGLGSPLHFGNGTRLTVT.